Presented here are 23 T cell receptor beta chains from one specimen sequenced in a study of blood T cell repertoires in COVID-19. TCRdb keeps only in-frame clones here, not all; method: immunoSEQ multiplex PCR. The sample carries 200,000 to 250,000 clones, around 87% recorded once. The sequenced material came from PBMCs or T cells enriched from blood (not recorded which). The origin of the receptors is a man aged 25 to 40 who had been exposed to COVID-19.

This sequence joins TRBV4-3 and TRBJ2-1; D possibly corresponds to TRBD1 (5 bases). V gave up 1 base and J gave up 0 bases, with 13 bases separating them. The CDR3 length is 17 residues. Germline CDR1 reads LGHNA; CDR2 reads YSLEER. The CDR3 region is CASSQGTGPSSYNEQFF. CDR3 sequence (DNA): TGCGCCAGCAGCCAAGGTACAGGCCCAAGCTCCTACAATGAGCAGTTCTTC.

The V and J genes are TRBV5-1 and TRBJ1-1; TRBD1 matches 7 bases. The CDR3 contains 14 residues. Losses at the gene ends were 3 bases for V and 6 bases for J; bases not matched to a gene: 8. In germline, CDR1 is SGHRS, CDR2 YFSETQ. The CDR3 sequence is CASSSRGDRSEAFF. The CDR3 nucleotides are TGCGCCAGCAGCTCCAGGGGGGACCGATCTGAAGCTTTCTTT.

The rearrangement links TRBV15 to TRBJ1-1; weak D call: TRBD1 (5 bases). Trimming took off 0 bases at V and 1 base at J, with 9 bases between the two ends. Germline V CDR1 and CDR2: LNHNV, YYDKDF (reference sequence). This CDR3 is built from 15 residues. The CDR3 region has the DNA TGTGCCACCAGCAGAGAGGAGGGGCAGAACACTGAAGCTTTCTTT. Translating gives CATSREEGQNTEAFF.

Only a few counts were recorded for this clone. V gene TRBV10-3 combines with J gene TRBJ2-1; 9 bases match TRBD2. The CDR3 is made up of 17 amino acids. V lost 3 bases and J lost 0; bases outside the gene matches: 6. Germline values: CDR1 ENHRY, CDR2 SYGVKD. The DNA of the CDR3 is TGTGCCATCAGTGATTTGGCGGGGGGGAGCTCCTACAATGAGCAGTTCTTC. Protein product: CAISDLAGGSSYNEQFF.

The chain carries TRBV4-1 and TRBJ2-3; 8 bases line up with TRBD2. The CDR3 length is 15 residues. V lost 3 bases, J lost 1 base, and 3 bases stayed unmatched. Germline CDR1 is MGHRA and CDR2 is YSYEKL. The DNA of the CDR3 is TGCGCCAGCAGCCACCTTAGCGGGGGCACAGATACGCAGTATTTT. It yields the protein CASSHLSGGTDTQYF.

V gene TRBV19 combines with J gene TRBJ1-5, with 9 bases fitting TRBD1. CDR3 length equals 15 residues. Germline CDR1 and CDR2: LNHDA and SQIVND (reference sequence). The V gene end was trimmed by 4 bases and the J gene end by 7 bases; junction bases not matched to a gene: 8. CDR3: CASSTPDRGGQPQHF. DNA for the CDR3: TGTGCCAGTAGTACCCCGGACAGGGGAGGGCAGCCCCAGCATTTT.

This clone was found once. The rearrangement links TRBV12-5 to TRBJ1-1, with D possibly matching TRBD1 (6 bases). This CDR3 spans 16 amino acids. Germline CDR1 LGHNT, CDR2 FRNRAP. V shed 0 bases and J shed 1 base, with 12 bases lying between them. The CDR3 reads CASGLVLGQRNTEAFF. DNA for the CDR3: TGTGCTAGTGGTTTGGTACTCGGACAGCGGAACACTGAAGCTTTCTTT.

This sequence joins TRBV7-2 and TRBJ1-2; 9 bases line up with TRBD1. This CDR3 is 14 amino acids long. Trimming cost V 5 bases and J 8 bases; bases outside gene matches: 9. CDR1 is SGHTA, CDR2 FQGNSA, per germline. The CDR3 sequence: CASSPGQGSGGYTF. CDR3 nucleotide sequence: TGTGCCAGCAGCCCGGGACAGGGCTCCGGGGGCTACACCTTC. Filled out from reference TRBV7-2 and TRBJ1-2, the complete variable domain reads GAGVSQSPSNKVTEKGKDVELRCDPISGHTALYWYRQSLGQGLEFLIYFQGNSAPDKSGLPSDRFSAERTGGSVSTLTIQRTQQEDSAVYLCASSPGQGSGGYTFGSGTRLTVV.

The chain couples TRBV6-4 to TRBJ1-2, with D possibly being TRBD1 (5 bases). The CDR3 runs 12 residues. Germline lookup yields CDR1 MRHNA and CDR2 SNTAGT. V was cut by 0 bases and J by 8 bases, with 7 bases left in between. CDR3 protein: CASSDSGGGYTF. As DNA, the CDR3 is TGTGCCAGCAGTGACTCGGGGGGAGGCTACACCTTC.

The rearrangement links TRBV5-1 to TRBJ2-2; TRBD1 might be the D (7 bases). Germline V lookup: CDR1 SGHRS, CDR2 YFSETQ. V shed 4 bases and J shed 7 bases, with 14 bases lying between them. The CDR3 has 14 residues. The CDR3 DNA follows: TGCGCCAGCAGCCCGGAGGGGGCAGGCGGGGAGCTGTTTTTT. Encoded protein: CASSPEGAGGELFF.

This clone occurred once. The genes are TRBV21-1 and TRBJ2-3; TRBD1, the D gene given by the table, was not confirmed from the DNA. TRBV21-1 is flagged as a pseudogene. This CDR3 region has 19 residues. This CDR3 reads CASSKVLRDSLPHTDTQYF. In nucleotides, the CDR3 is TGTGCCAGCAGCAAAGTTCTCCGGGACAGCCTCCCCCACACAGATACGCAGTATTTT.

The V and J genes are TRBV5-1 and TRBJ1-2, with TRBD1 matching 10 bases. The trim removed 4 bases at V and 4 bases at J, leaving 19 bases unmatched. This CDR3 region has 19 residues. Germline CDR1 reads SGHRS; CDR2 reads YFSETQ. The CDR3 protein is CASSPAGAGQGISGYGYTF. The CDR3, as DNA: TGCGCCAGCAGCCCGGCAGGGGCGGGACAGGGGATCAGCGGCTATGGCTACACCTTC.

CDR3 DNA sequence: TGCGCCAGCAGCGTACAGGGGGACCAAGCCAAAAACATTCAGTACTTC. As protein: CASSVQGDQAKNIQYF. The V gene is TRBV5-1, the J gene TRBJ2-4; 8 positions match TRBD1. The junction had 6 bases not matched to a gene; V was cut back by 4 bases and J by 0 bases. The CDR3 runs 16 residues. From germline, CDR1 is SGHRS and CDR2 YFSETQ.

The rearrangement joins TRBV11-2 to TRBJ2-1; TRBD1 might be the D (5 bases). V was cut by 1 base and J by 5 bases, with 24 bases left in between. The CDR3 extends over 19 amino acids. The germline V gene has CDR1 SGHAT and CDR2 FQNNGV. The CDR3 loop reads CASSLGRVSMGPSNNEQFF. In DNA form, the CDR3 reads TGTGCCAGCAGCTTAGGCAGGGTCTCAATGGGCCCCTCAAACAATGAGCAGTTCTTC.

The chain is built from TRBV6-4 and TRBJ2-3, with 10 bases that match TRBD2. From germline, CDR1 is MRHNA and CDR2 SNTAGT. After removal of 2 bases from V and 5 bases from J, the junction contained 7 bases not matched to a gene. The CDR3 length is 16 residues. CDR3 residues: CASSDAAGGPRDTQYF. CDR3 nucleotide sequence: TGTGCCAGCAGTGACGCAGCGGGGGGGCCGAGAGATACGCAGTATTTT.

Here the CDR3 reads CASSFGQGTEAFF. The CDR3 nucleotides read TGTGCCAGCAGTTTCGGACAGGGCACTGAAGCTTTCTTT. The genes are TRBV7-9 and TRBJ1-1, with 8 bases fitting TRBD1. Trimming removed 6 bases from V and 4 bases from J; junction bases left unmatched: 4. The CDR3 sequence is 13 residues long. The V gene's germline CDR1 is SEHNR and CDR2 FQNEAQ (reference sequence).

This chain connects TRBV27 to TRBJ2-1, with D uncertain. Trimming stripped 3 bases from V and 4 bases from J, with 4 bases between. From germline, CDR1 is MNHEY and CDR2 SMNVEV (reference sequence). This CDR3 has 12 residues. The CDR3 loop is CASSFGYNEQFF. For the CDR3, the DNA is TGTGCCAGCAGTTTCGGGTACAATGAGCAGTTCTTC.

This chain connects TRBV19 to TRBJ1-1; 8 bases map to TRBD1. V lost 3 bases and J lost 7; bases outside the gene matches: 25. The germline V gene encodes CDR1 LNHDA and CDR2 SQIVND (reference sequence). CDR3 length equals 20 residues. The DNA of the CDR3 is TGTGCCAGTAGTATTTTGTTGGGACAGGAACTAGGGGGAGGGGACGGTGAAGCTTTCTTT. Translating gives CASSILLGQELGGGDGEAFF.

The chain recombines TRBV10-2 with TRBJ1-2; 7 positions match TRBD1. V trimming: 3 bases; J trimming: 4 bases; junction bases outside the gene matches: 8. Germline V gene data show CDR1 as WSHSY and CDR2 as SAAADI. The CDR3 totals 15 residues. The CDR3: CASSERKGAFYGYTF. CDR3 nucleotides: TGCGCCAGCAGTGAAAGAAAGGGGGCCTTCTATGGCTACACCTTC.

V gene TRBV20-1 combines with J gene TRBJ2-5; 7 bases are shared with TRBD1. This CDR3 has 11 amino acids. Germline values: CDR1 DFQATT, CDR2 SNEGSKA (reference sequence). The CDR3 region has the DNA TGCAGCGCGACAGGGCTGGAGACCCAGTACTTC. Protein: CSATGLETQYF.

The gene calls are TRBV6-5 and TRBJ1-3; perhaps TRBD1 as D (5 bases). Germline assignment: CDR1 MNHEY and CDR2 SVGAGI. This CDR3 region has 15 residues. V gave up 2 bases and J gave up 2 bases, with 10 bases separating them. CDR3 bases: TGTGCCAGCAGTTACGTCGGCAGGGCTGGAAACACCATATATTTT. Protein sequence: CASSYVGRAGNTIYF.

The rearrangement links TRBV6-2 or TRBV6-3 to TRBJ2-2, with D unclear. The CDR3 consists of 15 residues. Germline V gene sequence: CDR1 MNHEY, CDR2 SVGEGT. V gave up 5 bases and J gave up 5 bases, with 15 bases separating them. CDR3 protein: CASSPSFIVTGELFF. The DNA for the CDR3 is TGTGCCAGCAGTCCGAGTTTTATAGTTACCGGGGAGCTGTTTTTT.

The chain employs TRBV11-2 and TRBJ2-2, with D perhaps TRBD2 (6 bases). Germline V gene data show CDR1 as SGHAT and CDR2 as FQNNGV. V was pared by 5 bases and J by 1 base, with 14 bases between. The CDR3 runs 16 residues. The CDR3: CASSRHPGENTGELFF. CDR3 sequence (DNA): TGTGCCAGCAGCCGACACCCGGGGGAGAACACCGGGGAGCTGTTTTTT.